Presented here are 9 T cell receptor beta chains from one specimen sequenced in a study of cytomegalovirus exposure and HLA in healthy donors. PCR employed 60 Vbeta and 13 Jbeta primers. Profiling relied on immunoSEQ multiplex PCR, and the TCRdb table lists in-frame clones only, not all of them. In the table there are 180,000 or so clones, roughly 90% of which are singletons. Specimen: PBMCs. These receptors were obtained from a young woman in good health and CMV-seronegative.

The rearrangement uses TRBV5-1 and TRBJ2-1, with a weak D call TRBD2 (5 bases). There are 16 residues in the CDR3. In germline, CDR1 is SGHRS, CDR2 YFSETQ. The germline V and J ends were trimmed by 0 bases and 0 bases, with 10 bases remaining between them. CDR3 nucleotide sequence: TGCGCCAGCAGCTTGGCTCGGGGTAGCTCCTACAATGAGCAGTTCTTC. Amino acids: CASSLARGSSYNEQFF.

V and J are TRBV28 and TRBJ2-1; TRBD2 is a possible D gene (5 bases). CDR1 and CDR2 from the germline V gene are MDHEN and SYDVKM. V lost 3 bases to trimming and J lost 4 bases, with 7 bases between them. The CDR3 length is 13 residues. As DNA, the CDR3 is TGTGCCAGCAGTTTGGACTCGTACAATGAGCAGTTCTTC. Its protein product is CASSLDSYNEQFF.

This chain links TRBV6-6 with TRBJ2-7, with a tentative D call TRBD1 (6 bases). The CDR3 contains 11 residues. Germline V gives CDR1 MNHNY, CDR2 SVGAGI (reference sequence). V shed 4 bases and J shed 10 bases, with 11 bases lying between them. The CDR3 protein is CASSSGEQQYF. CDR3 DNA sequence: TGTGCCAGCAGTTCAGGGGAACAACAGTACTTC.

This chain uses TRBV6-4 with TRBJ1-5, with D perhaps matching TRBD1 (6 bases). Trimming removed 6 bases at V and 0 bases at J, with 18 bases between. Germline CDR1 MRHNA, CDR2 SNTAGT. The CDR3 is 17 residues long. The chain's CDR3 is CASSPTYTGYSNQPQHF. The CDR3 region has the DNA TGTGCCAGCAGCCCCACCTATACAGGGTATAGCAATCAGCCCCAGCATTTT.

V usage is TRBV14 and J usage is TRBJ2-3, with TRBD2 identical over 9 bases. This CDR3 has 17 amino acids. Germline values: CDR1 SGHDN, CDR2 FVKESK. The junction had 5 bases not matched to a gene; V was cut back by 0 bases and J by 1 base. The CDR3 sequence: CASSQDRASGGTDTQYF. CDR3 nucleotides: TGTGCCAGCAGCCAAGATAGGGCTAGCGGGGGCACAGATACGCAGTATTTT.

The CDR3 spells CASRQSNQPQHF. The CDR3 coding sequence is TGTGCCAGCAGACAGAGCAATCAGCCCCAGCATTTT. The chain employs TRBV28 and TRBJ1-5; D uncertain. This CDR3 spans 12 amino acids. V was pared by 6 bases and J by 1 base, with 4 bases between. Germline-derived CDR1 and CDR2 are MDHEN and SYDVKM.

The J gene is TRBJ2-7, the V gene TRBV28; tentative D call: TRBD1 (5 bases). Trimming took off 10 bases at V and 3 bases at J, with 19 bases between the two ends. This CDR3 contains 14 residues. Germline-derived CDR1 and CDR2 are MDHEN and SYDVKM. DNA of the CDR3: TGTGCCACGAGTTTGGCCAGGGCCCTCTACGAGCAGTACTTC. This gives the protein CATSLARALYEQYF.

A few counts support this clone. The DNA for the CDR3 is TGTGCCAGCAGTGCTGAGACAGGGTCGGTCACTGAAGCTTTCTTT. This gives the protein CASSAETGSVTEAFF. V gene TRBV2 combines with J gene TRBJ1-1; 7 bases align to TRBD1. The trim removed 4 bases at V and 4 bases at J, leaving 9 bases unmatched. The CDR3 contains 15 residues. Per the germline V gene, CDR1 is SNHLY and CDR2 is FYNNEI.

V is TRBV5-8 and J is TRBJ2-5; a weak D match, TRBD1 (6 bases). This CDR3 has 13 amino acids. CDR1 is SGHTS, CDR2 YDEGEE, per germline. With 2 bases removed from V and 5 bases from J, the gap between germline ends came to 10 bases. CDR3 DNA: TGTGCCAGCAGCTTTTGGGGGCAGGAGACCCAGTACTTC. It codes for CASSFWGQETQYF.